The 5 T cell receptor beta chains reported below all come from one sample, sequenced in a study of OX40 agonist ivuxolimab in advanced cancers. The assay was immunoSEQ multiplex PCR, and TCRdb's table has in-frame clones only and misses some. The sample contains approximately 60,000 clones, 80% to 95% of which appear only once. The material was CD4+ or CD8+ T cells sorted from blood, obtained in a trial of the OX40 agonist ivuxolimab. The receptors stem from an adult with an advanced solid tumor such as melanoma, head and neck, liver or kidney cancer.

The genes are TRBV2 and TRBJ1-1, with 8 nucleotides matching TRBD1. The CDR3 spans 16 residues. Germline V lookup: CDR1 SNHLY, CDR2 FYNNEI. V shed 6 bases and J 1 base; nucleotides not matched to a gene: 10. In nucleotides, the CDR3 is TGTGCCAGCAGCGACCTGCCGGGACAGGAGAACACTGAAGCTTTCTTT. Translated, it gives CASSDLPGQENTEAFF.

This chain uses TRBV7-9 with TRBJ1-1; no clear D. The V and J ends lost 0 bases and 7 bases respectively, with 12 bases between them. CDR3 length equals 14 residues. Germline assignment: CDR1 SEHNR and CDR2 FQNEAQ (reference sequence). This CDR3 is CASSLASQEGEAFF. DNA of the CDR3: TGTGCCAGCAGCTTAGCAAGTCAGGAAGGTGAAGCTTTCTTT.

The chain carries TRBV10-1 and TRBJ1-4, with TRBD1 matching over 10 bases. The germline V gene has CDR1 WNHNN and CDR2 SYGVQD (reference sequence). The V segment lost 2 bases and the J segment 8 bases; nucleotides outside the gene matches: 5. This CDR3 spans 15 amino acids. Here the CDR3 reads CASSEDRGLGEKLFF. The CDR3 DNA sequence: TGCGCCAGCAGTGAGGACAGGGGGCTCGGGGAAAAACTGTTTTTT.

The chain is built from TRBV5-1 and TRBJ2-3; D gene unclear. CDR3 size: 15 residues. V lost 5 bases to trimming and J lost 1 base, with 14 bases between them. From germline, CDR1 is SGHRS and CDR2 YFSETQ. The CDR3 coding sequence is TGCGCCAGCAGTTTTTCTCCGGTGGGCACAGATACGCAGTATTTT. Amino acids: CASSFSPVGTDTQYF.

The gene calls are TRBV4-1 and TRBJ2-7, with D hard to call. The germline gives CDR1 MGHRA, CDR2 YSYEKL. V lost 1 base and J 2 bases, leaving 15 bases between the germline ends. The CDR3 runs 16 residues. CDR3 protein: CASSQVLATDAYEQYF. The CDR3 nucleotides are TGCGCCAGCAGCCAAGTCCTCGCGACGGACGCCTACGAGCAGTACTTC.